The clone carrying this TCR beta chain came up once. This entry comes from a study of shared T cell receptors in the human thymus. Only in-frame clones appear in the TCRdb table, and some are missing; sequencing was by immunoSEQ multiplex PCR. The sample shows roughly 500,000 clones, around 82% of them seen only once. In addition, the sample was reused for a study of human thymus T cells. That study adds: Healthy Finnish infants undergoing corrective surgery for congenital heart defects provided the donor material.

The sequenced material came from thymocytes. This TCR was sampled from a boy under three years old with a congenital heart defect.

The CDR3: CASIAEGGNEQFF. CDR3 DNA: TGTGCCAGCATTGCGGAGGGTGGCAATGAGCAGTTCTTC. The rearrangement links TRBV6-1 to TRBJ2-1, with D perhaps TRBD2 (6 bases). V gave up 7 bases and J gave up 6 bases, with 13 bases separating them. The CDR3 is 13 residues long. Germline V CDR1 and CDR2: MNHNS, SASEGT.